This T cell receptor beta chain emerged from a study of blood T cell repertoires in COVID-19. V lost 2 bases and J 5 bases, leaving 12 bases between the germline ends. CDR3 length equals 15 residues. From germline, CDR1 is MNHEY and CDR2 SMNVEV (reference sequence). Sequencing used immunoSEQ multiplex PCR; TCRdb keeps in-frame clones, though not all of them. The table includes approximately 200,000 clones, about 81% detected once. The chain employs TRBV27 and TRBJ1-4, with a tentative D call TRBD1 (6 bases). Input material: peripheral blood. The source of this sequence is a woman aged 80 or over with COVID-19, enrolled during active disease. CDR3 nucleotide sequence: TGTGCCAGCAGTTTAATCAGGGGCCGGAATGAAAAACTGTTTTTT. Encoded protein: CASSLIRGRNEKLFF. The whole variable domain, filled in from reference TRBV27 and TRBJ1-4, reads EAQVTQNPRYLITVTGKKLTVTCSQNMNHEYMSWYRQDPGLGLRQIYYSMNVEVTDKGDVPEGYKVSRKEKRNFPLILESPSPNQTSLYFCASSLIRGRNEKLFFGSGTQLSVL.